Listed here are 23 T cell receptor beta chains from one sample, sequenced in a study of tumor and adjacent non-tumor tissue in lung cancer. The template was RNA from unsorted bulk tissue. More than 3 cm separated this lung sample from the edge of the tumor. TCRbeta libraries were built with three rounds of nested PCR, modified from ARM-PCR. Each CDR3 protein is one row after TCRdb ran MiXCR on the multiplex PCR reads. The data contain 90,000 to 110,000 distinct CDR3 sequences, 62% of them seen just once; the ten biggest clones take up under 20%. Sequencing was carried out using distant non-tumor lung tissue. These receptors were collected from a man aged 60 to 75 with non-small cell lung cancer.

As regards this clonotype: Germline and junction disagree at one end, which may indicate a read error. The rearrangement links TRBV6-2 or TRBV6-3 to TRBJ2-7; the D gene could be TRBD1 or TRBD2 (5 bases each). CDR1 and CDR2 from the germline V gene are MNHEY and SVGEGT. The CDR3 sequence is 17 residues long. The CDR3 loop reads CASSYSMLGEGINEQYF. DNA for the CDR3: TGTGCCAGCAGTTACTCCATGTTGGGGGAAGGAATCAACGAACAGTACTTC.

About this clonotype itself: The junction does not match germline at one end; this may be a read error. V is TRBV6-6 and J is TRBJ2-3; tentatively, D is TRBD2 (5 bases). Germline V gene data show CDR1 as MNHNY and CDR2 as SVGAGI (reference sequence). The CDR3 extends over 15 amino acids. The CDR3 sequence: CASRGSPTVADTQYF. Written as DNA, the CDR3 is TGTGCCAGCAGAGGGAGCCCAACGGTGGCAGATACGCAGTACTTT.

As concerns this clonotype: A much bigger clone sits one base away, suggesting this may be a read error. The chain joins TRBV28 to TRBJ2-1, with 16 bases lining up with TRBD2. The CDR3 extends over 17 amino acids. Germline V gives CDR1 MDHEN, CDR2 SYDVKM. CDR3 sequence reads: CASLGGLAGGSYIEQFF. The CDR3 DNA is TGTGCCAGCTTGGGGGGACTAGCGGGAGGGTCCTACATTGAGCAGTTCTTC.

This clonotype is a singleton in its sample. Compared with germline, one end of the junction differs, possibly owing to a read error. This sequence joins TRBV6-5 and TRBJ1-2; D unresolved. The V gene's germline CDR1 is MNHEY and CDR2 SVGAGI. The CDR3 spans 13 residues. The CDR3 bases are TGTGCCAACAGTCTCCATGGTCGGGCTGGCTACACCTTC. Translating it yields CANSLHGRAGYTF.

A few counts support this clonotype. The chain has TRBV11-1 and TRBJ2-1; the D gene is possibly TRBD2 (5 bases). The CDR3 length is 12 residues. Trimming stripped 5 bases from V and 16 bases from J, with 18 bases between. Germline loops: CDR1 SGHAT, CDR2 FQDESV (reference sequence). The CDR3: CASSNERRPNFF. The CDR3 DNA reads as TGTGCCAGCAGCAACGAGCGGAGGCCGAATTTCTTC.

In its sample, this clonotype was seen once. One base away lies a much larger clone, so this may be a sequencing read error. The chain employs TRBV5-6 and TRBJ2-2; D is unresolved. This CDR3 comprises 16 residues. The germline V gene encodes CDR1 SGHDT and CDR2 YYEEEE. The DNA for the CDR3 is TGTGCCAGCATCTTGGGTCCCAGGTTGAACACCGGGGAGCTGTTTTTT. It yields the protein CASILGPRLNTGELFF.

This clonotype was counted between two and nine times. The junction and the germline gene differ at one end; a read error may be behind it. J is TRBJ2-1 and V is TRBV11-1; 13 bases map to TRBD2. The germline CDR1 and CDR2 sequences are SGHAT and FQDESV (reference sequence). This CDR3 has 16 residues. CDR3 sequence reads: CASNLGVTSGRNEQFF. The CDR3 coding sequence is TGTGCCAGCAACTTAGGCGTGACTAGCGGGAGGAATGAGCAGTTCTTC.

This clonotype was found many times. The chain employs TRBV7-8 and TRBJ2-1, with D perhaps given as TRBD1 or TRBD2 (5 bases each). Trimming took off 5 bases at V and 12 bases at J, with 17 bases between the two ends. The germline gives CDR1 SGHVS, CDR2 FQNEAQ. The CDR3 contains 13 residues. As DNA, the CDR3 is TGTGCCAGCAGCCCCGGGGACCGCTCGCGGCAGTTCTTC. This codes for CASSPGDRSRQFF.

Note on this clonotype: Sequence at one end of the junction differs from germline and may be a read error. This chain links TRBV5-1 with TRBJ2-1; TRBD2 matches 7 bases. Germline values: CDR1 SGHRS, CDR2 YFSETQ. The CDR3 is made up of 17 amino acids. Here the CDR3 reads CASNLRASGNLYNEQFF. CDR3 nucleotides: TGCGCCAGCAACTTGCGAGCTAGCGGAAATCTCTACAATGAGCAGTTCTTC.

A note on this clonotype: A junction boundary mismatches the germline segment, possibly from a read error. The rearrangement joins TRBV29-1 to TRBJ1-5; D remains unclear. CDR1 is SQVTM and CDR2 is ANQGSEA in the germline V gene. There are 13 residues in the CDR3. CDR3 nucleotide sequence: TGCAGCGTTTCCGGGTCGCAGGATCAGCCCCAGCAATTT. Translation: CSVSGSQDQPQQF.

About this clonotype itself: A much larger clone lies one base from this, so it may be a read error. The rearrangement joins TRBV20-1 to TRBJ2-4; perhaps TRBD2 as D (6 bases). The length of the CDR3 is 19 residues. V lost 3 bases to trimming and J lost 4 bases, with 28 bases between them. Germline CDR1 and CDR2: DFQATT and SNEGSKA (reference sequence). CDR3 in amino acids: CSARFLGGLGGVGKNIQYF. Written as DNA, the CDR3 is TGCAGTGCTAGGTTCCTCGGAGGACTGGGGGGAGTGGGGAAAAACATTCAGTACTTC.

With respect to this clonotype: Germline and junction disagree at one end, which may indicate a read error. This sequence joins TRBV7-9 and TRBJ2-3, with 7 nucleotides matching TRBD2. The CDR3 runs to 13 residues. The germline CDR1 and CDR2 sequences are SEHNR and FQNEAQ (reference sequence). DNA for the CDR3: TGTGCCAGCCAAGCGGGGAGCACAGAAACGCAGTATTTT. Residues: CASQAGSTETQYF.

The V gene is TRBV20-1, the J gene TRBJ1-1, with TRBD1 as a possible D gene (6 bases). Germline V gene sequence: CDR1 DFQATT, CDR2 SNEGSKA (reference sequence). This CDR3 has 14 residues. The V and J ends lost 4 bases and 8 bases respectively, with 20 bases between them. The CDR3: CSATTGTTDEEAFF. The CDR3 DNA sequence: TGCAGTGCTACCACCGGGACAACCGACGAGGAAGCTTTCTTT.

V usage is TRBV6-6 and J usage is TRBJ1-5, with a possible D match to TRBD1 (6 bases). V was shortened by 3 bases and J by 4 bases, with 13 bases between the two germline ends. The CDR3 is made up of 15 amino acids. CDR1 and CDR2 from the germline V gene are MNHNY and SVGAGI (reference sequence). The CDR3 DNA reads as TGTGCCAGCAGTTATTGGACAGTGGAAAATCAGCCCCAGCATTTT. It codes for CASSYWTVENQPQHF.

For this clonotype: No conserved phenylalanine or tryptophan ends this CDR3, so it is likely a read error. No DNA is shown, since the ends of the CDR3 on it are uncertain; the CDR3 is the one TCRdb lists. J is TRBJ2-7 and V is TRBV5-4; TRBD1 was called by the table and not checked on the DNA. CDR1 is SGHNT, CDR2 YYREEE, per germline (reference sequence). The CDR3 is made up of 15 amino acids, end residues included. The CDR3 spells CASSRGTGGPYEQYL.

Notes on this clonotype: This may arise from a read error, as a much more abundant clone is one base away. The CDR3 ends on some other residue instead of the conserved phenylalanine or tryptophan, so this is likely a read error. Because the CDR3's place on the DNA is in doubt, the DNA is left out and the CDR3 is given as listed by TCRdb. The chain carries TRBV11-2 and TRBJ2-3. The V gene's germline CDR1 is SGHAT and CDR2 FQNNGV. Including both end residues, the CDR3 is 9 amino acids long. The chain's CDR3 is CASNLSGNL.

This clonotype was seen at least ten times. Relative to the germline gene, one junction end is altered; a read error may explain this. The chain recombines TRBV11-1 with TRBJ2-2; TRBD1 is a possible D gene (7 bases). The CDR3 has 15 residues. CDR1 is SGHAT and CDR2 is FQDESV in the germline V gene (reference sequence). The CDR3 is CASSPVLGGTGGLFF. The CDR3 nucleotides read TGTGCCAGCAGCCCCGTGTTAGGGGGCACCGGGGGGCTGTTTTTT.

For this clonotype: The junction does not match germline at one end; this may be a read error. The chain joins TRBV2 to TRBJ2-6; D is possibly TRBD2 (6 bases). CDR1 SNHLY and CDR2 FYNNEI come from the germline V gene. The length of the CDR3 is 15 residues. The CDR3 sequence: CASSTEGPGANVMTF. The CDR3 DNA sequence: TGTGCCAGCAGTACGGAGGGGCCCGGGGCCAACGTCATGACTTTC.

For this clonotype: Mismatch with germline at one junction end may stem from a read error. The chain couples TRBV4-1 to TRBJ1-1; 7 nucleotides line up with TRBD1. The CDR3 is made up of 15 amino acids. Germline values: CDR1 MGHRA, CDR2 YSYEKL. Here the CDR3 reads CASSQADRVSNKAFF. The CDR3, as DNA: TGTGCCAGCAGCCAAGCAGACAGGGTCTCCAATAAAGCTTTCTTT.

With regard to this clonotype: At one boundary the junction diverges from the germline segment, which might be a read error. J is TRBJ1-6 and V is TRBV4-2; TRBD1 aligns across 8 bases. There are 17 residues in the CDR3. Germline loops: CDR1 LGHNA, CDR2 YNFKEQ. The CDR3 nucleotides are TGTGCCAGCGGCCAAGAACCCCTCGGACAGGGAGGTTCACCCTTCCACTTT. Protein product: CASGQEPLGQGGSPFHF.

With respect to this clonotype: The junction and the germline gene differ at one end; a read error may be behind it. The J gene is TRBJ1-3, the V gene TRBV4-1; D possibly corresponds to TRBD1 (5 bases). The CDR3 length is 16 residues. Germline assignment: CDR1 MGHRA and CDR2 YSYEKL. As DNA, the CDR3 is TGCGCCAACAGCCTTTTTGACAGTGGGTCTGGAAAGACCATATATTTT. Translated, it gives CANSLFDSGSGKTIYF.

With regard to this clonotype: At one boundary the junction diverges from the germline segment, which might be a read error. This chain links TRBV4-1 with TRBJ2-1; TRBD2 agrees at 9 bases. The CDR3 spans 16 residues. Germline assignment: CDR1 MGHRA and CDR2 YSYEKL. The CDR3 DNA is TGCACCAGCAGCGAAGCTAGCGGGACCACCTACAATGAGCAGTTCTTC. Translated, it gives CTSSEASGTTYNEQFF.

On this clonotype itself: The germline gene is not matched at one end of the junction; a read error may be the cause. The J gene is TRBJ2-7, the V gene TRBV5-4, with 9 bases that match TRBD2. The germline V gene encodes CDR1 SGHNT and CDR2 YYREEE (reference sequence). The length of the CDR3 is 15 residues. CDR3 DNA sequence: TGTGCCAGCGGCTTGTCTGGGACTAGCTCCTACGAGCAATACTTC. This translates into CASGLSGTSSYEQYF.